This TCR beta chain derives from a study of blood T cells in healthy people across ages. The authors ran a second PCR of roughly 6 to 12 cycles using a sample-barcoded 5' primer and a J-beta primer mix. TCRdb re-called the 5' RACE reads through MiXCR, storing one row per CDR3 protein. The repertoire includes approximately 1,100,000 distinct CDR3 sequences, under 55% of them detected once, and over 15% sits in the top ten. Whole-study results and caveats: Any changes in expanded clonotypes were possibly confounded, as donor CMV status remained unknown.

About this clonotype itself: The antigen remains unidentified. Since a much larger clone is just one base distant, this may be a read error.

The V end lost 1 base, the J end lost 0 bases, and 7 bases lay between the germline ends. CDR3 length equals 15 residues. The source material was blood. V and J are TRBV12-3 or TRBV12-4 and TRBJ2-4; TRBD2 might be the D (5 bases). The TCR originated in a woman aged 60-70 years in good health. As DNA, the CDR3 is TGTGCCAGCAGTTTAGATGCGGGAGCCAAAAACATTCAGTACTTC. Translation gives CASSLDAGAKNIQYF.